This is a list of T cell receptor beta chains from one sample in a study of cytomegalovirus exposure and HLA in healthy donors. Produced via immunoSEQ multiplex PCR; TCRdb's table is partial and in-frame only. The table shows about 160,000 clones, with around 89% occurring only once. Sequenced sample: PBMCs. These receptors all stem from a man in his late teens or twenties in good health and CMV-seronegative. Both conserved end residues are part of each CDR3. D genes are given only for firm matches. Clone size is shown for a subset of rows, as once, few, many or a class of expanded clone.

V	size	D	J	CDR3	DNA
TRBV29-1	-	TRBD2	TRBJ2-1	CSVEDLAGGPREQFF	TGCAGCGTTGAAGACCTCGCGGGAGGTCCTCGAGAGCAGTTCTTC
TRBV2	-	-	TRBJ2-5	CASSEALQGETQYF	TGTGCCAGCAGTGAAGCGCTTCAGGGGGAGACCCAGTACTTC
TRBV27	-	-	TRBJ1-3	CASMSGAENSGNTIYF	TGTGCCAGCATGTCGGGAGCCGAAAACTCTGGAAACACCATATATTTT
TRBV7-8	-	TRBD2	TRBJ2-5	CASSFLAAQETQYF	TGTGCCAGCAGCTTTCTAGCGGCTCAAGAGACCCAGTACTTC
TRBV6-5	-	-	TRBJ2-6	CASSFSFSGANVLTF	TGTGCCAGCAGCTTTTCCTTCTCTGGGGCCAACGTCCTGACTTTC
TRBV5-4	-	TRBD2	TRBJ2-3	CASSPSGGRTDTQYF	TGTGCCAGCAGCCCGAGCGGGGGCCGCACAGATACGCAGTATTTT
TRBV2	-	TRBD1	TRBJ1-1	CASRGQGSTEAFF	TGTGCCAGCAGAGGACAGGGAAGCACTGAAGCTTTCTTT
TRBV7-6	-	TRBD1	TRBJ2-7	CASSQGTGFEQYF	TGTGCCAGCAGCCAGGGGACAGGGTTCGAGCAGTACTTC
TRBV7-9	-	-	TRBJ2-2	CASGANPNTGELFF	TGTGCCAGCGGGGCGAATCCGAACACCGGGGAGCTGTTTTTT
TRBV4-1	-	-	TRBJ1-2	CASSPHGDGYTF	TGCGCCAGCAGCCCACACGGGGATGGCTACACCTTC
TRBV7-6	-	TRBD1	TRBJ2-7	CASSLLSGTGPSEQYF	TGTGCCAGCAGCTTACTTTCCGGGACAGGGCCCTCCGAGCAGTACTTC
TRBV5-6	-	TRBD2	TRBJ2-2	CASSGELAGYTGELFF	TGTGCCAGCAGCGGAGAGCTAGCGGGGTACACCGGGGAGCTGTTTTTT
TRBV6-5	-	TRBD1	TRBJ1-4	CASSDTGTGYEKLFF	TGTGCCAGCAGCGATACCGGGACAGGGTACGAAAAACTGTTTTTT
TRBV28	-	-	TRBJ2-4	CASKWGRVDIQYF	TGTGCCAGCAAATGGGGCAGGGTAGACATTCAGTACTTC
TRBV7-9	-	-	TRBJ1-2	CASSLSAGAKPTGGYTF	TGTGCCAGCAGCTTAAGCGCGGGGGCCAAACCCACCGGAGGCTACACCTTC
TRBV5-1	-	-	TRBJ1-1	CASSSGQMNTEAFF	TGCGCCAGCAGCTCTGGACAGATGAACACTGAAGCTTTCTTT
TRBV7-2	-	TRBD2	TRBJ2-5	CASSQTGGSGETQYF	TGTGCCAGCAGTCAAACGGGGGGGTCAGGAGAGACCCAGTACTTC
TRBV4-1	-	-	TRBJ1-1	CASSQEPGTTLTEAFF	TGCGCCAGCAGCCAAGAACCGGGAACCACCCTCACTGAAGCTTTCTTT
TRBV7-9	-	-	TRBJ1-2	CASSFGGYGYTF	TGTGCCAGCAGCTTCGGGGGCTATGGCTACACCTTC
TRBV5-4	-	-	TRBJ1-6	CASSLRVDNSPLHF	TGTGCCAGCAGCCTAAGAGTCGATAATTCACCCCTCCACTTT
TRBV6-5	-	-	TRBJ1-3	CASSSPRPGHQHTIYF	TGTGCCAGCAGTTCCCCCCGACCGGGACACCAACACACCATATATTTT
TRBV6-6	-	-	TRBJ2-7	CASHPGQLYEQYF	TGTGCCAGTCATCCGGGACAACTGTACGAGCAGTACTTC
TRBV28	-	TRBD2	TRBJ2-7	CASCKGTSGSYEQYF	TGTGCCAGCTGTAAGGGGACTAGCGGGAGCTACGAGCAGTACTTC
TRBV6-5	-	TRBD1	TRBJ1-1	CASSYSTGGSGAFF	TGTGCCAGCAGTTACTCTACAGGGGGCTCAGGAGCTTTCTTT
TRBV15	once	TRBD1	TRBJ1-2	CATSSAMKGGDGYTF	TGTGCCACCAGCAGCGCAATGAAAGGGGGCGATGGCTACACCTTC
TRBV6-6	-	-	TRBJ2-1	CASSFPVNEQFF	TGTGCCAGCAGTTTCCCGGTCAATGAGCAGTTCTTC
TRBV19	-	-	TRBJ1-2	CASSTLGGTPNYGYTF	TGTGCCAGTAGTACCCTGGGGGGAACACCTAACTATGGCTACACCTTC
TRBV27	-	TRBD2	TRBJ2-7	CASSLGQLGLAGRMNEQYF	TGTGCCAGCAGTTTAGGTCAATTGGGGCTAGCGGGAAGGATGAACGAGCAGTACTTC
TRBV15	-	TRBD1	TRBJ2-7	CATSWSGQSSYEQYF	TGTGCCACCAGCTGGTCGGGACAGTCCTCCTACGAGCAGTACTTC
TRBV7-2	-	TRBD2	TRBJ2-7	CASSLALAGGIYEQYF	TGTGCCAGCAGCTTAGCACTAGCGGGAGGAATCTACGAGCAGTACTTC
TRBV5-6	-	-	TRBJ2-3	CASSLGRGTDTQYF	TGTGCCAGCAGCTTGGGGAGAGGCACAGATACGCAGTATTTT
TRBV10-1	-	TRBD1	TRBJ1-5	CASSEGTGLNQPQHF	TGCGCCAGCAGTGAAGGGACAGGGCTCAATCAGCCCCAGCATTTT
TRBV11-2	once	TRBD2	TRBJ2-3	CASGMTGTSGKDTQYF	TGTGCCAGCGGCATGACCGGGACTAGCGGGAAGGATACGCAGTATTTT
TRBV6-5	-	-	TRBJ2-1	CATDLQGGEQFF	TGTGCCACCGACCTTCAGGGGGGTGAGCAGTTCTTC
TRBV6-1	once	-	TRBJ1-1	CASSERRTAEAFF	TGTGCCAGCAGTGAAAGGCGGACAGCTGAAGCTTTCTTT
TRBV7-8	-	-	TRBJ2-3	CASSAGADTQYF	TGTGCCAGCAGCGCGGGCGCAGATACGCAGTATTTT
TRBV11-2	-	-	TRBJ1-3	CASSLMGGRVNTIYF	TGTGCCAGCAGCTTGATGGGTGGCAGGGTGAACACCATATATTTT
TRBV28	-	-	TRBJ2-1	CASTFKSGTYSYNEQFF	TGTGCCAGCACCTTTAAGTCCGGGACATACTCCTACAATGAGCAGTTCTTC
TRBV7-9	-	-	TRBJ2-3	CASSLARASGTDTQYF	TGTGCCAGCAGCTTAGCGCGGGCCAGTGGCACAGATACGCAGTATTTT
TRBV27	-	-	TRBJ1-2	CASSLAGSRGYTF	TGTGCCAGCAGCCTGGCGGGCAGTCGGGGCTACACCTTC
TRBV29-1	-	-	TRBJ2-6	CSVANSGANVLTF	TGCAGCGTCGCTAACTCTGGGGCCAACGTCCTGACTTTC
TRBV2	-	-	TRBJ1-1	CASTDTGQLNTEAFF	TGTGCCAGCACAGATACCGGACAGTTGAACACTGAAGCTTTCTTT
TRBV19	-	TRBD1	TRBJ1-1	CASCETGGIRDTEAFF	TGTGCCAGTTGTGAAACAGGGGGAATTCGGGACACTGAAGCTTTCTTT